The TCR beta chain described here comes from a study of technical replicates of blood from several donors. Profiling relied on immunoSEQ multiplex PCR, and the TCRdb table lists in-frame clones only, not all of them. The repertoire holds roughly 90,000 clones, with 94% as singletons. The germline V gene has CDR1 MDHEN and CDR2 SYDVKM. CDR3 length: 14 amino acids. V lost 5 bases to trimming and J lost 3 bases; unmatched junction nucleotides: 7. This chain uses TRBV28 with TRBJ2-7; 7 bases line up with TRBD1. Sequencing was carried out using T cells isolated from PBMCs. The receptor was isolated from a human donor in good health. The DNA of the CDR3 is TGTGCCAGCAGTCCGGGACAGAAGAACTACGAGCAGTACTTC. Its protein product is CASSPGQKNYEQYF.